This TCR beta chain was documented in a study of tumor-infiltrating lymphocytes in localized non-small cell lung cancer. Germline assignment: CDR1 LGHNT and CDR2 FRNRAP. The CDR3 runs 14 residues. V gave up 1 base and J gave up 5 bases, with 11 bases separating them. Sequenced by immunoSEQ multiplex PCR; TCRdb stores in-frame clones only, minus some. The sample shows some 5,100 clones, roughly four fifths of them seen only once. Comments on this clone: The antigen remains undetermined.

Study-level results: Tumor T-cell fraction from TCR sequencing was not associated with recurrence-free survival (p = 0.61).

The chain links TRBV12-5 to TRBJ1-1; tentatively, D is TRBD1 (6 bases). This TCR derives from a human donor with non-small cell lung cancer. The sequenced material came from lung tumor tissue. The CDR3: CASGLETGSTEAFF. The CDR3 bases are TGTGCTAGTGGTTTGGAGACAGGTAGTACTGAAGCTTTCTTT. Drawing the rest from reference TRBV12-5 and TRBJ1-1, the complete variable domain is DARVTQTPRHKVTEMGQEVTMRCQPILGHNTVFWYRQTMMQGLELLAYFRNRAPLDDSGMPKDRFSAEMPDATLATLKIQPSEPRDSAVYFCASGLETGSTEAFFGQGTRLTVV.